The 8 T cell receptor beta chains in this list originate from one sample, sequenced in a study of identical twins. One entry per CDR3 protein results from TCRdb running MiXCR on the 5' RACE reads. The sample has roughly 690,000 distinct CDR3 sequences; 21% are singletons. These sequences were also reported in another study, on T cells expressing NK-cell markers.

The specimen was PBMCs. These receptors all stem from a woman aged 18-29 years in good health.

CDR3 sequence reads: CASSLGGMATGQYF. In DNA form, the CDR3 reads TGTGCCAGCAGCTTGGGGGGCATGGCTACGGGGCAGTACTTC. This chain joins TRBV5-6 and TRBJ2-7; tentative D call: TRBD1 (5 bases). Germline CDR1 and CDR2: SGHDT and YYEEEE. The CDR3 spans 14 residues. V dropped 0 bases and J dropped 9 bases, with 16 bases sitting between them.

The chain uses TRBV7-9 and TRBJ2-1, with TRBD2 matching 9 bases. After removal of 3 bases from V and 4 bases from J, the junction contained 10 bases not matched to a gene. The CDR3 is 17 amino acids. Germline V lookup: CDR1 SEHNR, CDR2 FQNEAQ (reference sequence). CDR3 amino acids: CASSLELAGVLYNEQFF. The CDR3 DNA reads TGTGCCAGCAGCTTGGAATTAGCGGGAGTCCTTTACAATGAGCAGTTCTTC.

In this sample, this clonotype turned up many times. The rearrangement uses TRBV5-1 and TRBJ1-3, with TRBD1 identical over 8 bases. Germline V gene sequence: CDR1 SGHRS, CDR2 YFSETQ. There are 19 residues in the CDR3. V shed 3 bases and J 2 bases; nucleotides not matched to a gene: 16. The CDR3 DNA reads TGCGCCAGCAGCTCCGGACAGGGCAGGCCCGTTTTCACTGGAAACACCATATATTTT. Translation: CASSSGQGRPVFTGNTIYF.

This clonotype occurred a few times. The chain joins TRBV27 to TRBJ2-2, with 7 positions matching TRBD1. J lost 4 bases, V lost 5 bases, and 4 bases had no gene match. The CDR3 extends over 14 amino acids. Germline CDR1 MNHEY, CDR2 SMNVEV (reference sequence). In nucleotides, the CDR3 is TGTGCCAGCAGTCCGGGACAGAGCACCGGGGAGCTGTTTTTT. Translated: CASSPGQSTGELFF.

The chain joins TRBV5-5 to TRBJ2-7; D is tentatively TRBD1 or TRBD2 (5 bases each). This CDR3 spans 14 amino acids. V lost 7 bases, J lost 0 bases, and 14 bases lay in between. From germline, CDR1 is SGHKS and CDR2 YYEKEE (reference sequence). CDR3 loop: CASGPGTSSYEQYF. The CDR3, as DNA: TGTGCCAGCGGCCCCGGGACGTCCTCCTACGAGCAGTACTTC. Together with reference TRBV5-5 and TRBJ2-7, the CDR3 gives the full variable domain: DAGVTQSPTHLIKTRGQQVTLRCSPISGHKSVSWYQQVLGQGPQFIFQYYEKEERGRGNFPDRFSARQFPNYSSELNVNALLLGDSALYLCASGPGTSSYEQYFGPGTRLTVT.

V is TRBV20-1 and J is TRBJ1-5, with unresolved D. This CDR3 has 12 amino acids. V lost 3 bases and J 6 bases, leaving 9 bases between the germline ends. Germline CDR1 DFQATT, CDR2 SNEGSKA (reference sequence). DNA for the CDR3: TGCAGTGCTAGTCCCGCGGGTCAGCCCCAGCATTTT. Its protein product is CSASPAGQPQHF.

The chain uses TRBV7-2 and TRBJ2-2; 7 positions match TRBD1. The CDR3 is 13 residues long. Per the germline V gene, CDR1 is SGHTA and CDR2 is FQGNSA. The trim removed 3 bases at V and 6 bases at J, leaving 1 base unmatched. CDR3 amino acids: CASSFGTAGELFF. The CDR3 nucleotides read TGTGCCAGCAGCTTCGGGACAGCCGGGGAGCTGTTTTTT.

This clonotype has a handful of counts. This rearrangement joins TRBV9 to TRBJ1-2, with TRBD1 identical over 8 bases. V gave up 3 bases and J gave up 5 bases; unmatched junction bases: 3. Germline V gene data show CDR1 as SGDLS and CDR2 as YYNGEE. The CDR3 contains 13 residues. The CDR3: CASSANRGYGYTF. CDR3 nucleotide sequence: TGTGCCAGCAGCGCCAACAGGGGGTATGGCTACACCTTC.